Below are 20 T cell receptor beta chains sequenced from a single sample in a study of blood T cells in healthy people across ages. Then a second PCR, running about 6 to 12 cycles, was carried out with a sample-barcoded 5' primer and a J-beta primer mix. In TCRdb, the 5' RACE reads were re-called with MiXCR into one record per CDR3 protein. The sample contains 700,000 or so distinct CDR3 sequences, about 43% of which appear only once. The sample taken for sequencing was blood. These TCRs come from a man older than 75 in good health.

The CDR3 DNA is TGTGCCAGCAGTTTCTCTTTATGGGGGGGGCCCTATGGCTACACCTTC. Translating gives CASSFSLWGGPYGYTF. The chain couples TRBV28 to TRBJ1-2, with D perhaps TRBD1 (6 bases). V was clipped by 3 bases and J by 4 bases, with 18 bases between them. The germline gives CDR1 MDHEN, CDR2 SYDVKM. The CDR3 consists of 16 residues.

The genes are TRBV28 and TRBJ2-3; TRBD2 agrees at 9 bases. Germline lookup yields CDR1 MDHEN and CDR2 SYDVKM. This CDR3 region has 18 residues. The J segment lost 3 bases and the V segment lost 2 bases, leaving 12 bases of the junction unmatched. The CDR3 DNA is TGTGCCAGCAGTTTACCCCGAGGCGGGGGGGTACGGACAGATACGCAGTATTTT. This encodes CASSLPRGGGVRTDTQYF.

This clonotype was found a few times. The chain links TRBV11-2 to TRBJ2-7; D remains unclear. The CDR3 totals 15 residues. Germline V CDR1 and CDR2: SGHAT, FQNNGV. The germline V and J ends were trimmed by 5 bases and 0 bases, with 14 bases remaining between them. As DNA, the CDR3 is TGTGCCAGCAGCCTCTCCGATTCGAGCTCCTACGAGCAGTACTTC. Translation: CASSLSDSSSYEQYF.

The rearrangement joins TRBV9 to TRBJ2-1; either TRBD1 or TRBD2 may supply D (6 bases each). Between the trimmed V and J ends, which lost 3 bases and 6 bases, there was a span of 16 bases. Germline loops: CDR1 SGDLS, CDR2 YYNGEE. The CDR3 sequence is 15 residues long. The CDR3: CASSGTRGLINEQFF. The CDR3 coding sequence is TGTGCCAGCAGCGGAACCAGGGGACTTATCAATGAGCAGTTCTTC.

Regarding this clonotype: At one boundary the junction diverges from the germline segment, which might be a read error. This chain joins TRBV5-4 and TRBJ2-3; D gene unclear. This CDR3 spans 16 amino acids. Germline-derived CDR1 and CDR2 are SGHNT and YYREEE (reference sequence). The CDR3, as DNA: TGTGCCAGCAGCTTGGAGGCAGGTGGAGAAGCAGATGCGCAGTATTTT. It yields the protein CASSLEAGGEADAQYF.

The sample holds many counts of this clonotype. The V and J genes are TRBV29-1 and TRBJ1-1; D call uncertain. The CDR3 length is 11 residues. The germline V gene has CDR1 SQVTM and CDR2 ANQGSEA. The V end lost 7 bases, the J end lost 3 bases, and 9 bases lay between the germline ends. As DNA, the CDR3 is TGCAGCGGCATCCGGGACACTGAAGCTTTCTTT. It codes for CSGIRDTEAFF.

This clonotype was detected only a few times. The rearrangement links TRBV12-3 or TRBV12-4 to TRBJ1-2; D is unresolved. The CDR3 totals 12 residues. V was shortened by 4 bases and J by 4 bases, with 7 bases between the two germline ends. The CDR3 spells CASSSPGYGYTF. In nucleotides, the CDR3 is TGTGCCAGCAGTTCCCCGGGCTATGGCTACACCTTC.

With regard to this clonotype: This clone may be a read error of a much larger clone one base away. The J gene is TRBJ2-7, the V gene TRBV4-3; the D call may be TRBD1 or TRBD2 (5 bases each). Germline CDR1 is LGHNA and CDR2 is YSLEER. The CDR3 extends over 14 amino acids. CDR3 DNA: TGCGCCAGCAACCAAGATTCGGGGCCCTACGAGCAGTACTTC. Encoded protein: CASNQDSGPYEQYF.

This chain uses TRBV27 with TRBJ1-2, with D hard to call. The V and J ends lost 7 bases and 8 bases respectively, with 14 bases between them. CDR1 MNHEY and CDR2 SMNVEV come from the germline V gene (reference sequence). The CDR3 length is 12 residues. This chain's CDR3 is CASKSGGEGYTF. The CDR3 nucleotides are TGTGCCAGCAAGTCAGGCGGGGAAGGCTACACCTTC.

The chain links TRBV4-3 to TRBJ2-1, with D maybe TRBD1 (5 bases). Trimming pared 4 bases from V and 1 base from J, leaving 17 bases between. Germline CDR1 LGHNA, CDR2 YSLEER. The CDR3 covers 17 residues. CDR3 in amino acids: CASSRAAFQGSYNEQFF. The CDR3 DNA reads as TGCGCCAGCAGCCGGGCGGCTTTTCAGGGTTCCTACAATGAGCAGTTCTTC.

The V gene is TRBV5-1, the J gene TRBJ1-1, with D possibly being TRBD1 (5 bases). The V gene lost 1 base and the J gene lost 2 bases, with 9 bases spanning the gap. Germline CDR1 is SGHRS and CDR2 is YFSETQ. This CDR3 contains 14 residues. CDR3 region: CASSLTGRNTEAFF. In nucleotides, the CDR3 is TGCGCCAGCAGCTTGACAGGACGTAACACTGAAGCTTTCTTT.

This clonotype was counted a few times. This sequence joins TRBV10-2 and TRBJ1-2; D is possibly TRBD1 (6 bases). CDR3 length: 16 residues. With 0 bases removed from V and 7 bases from J, the gap between germline ends came to 18 bases. CDR1 is WSHSY and CDR2 is SAAADI in the germline V gene. Here the CDR3 reads CASSESFGQGLGGYTF. The DNA for the CDR3 is TGCGCCAGCAGTGAGTCGTTTGGGCAGGGGCTAGGTGGCTACACCTTC.

This clonotype has only one observation. The rearrangement links TRBV6-2 or TRBV6-3 to TRBJ2-3; 12 nucleotides match TRBD2. V dropped 0 bases and J dropped 1; count of bases not matched to a gene: 8. The CDR3 is 19 amino acids. Germline assignment: CDR1 MNHEY and CDR2 SVGEGT. In DNA form, the CDR3 reads TGTGCCAGCAGTTACTCGACTAGCGGGGGCGACCTAGGCACAGATACGCAGTATTTT. As protein: CASSYSTSGGDLGTDTQYF.

In this sample, this clonotype turned up a few times. The chain links TRBV20-1 to TRBJ2-1; the match to TRBD2 covers 10 bases. The CDR3 is 14 residues long. After removal of 2 bases from V and 9 bases from J, the junction contained 7 bases not matched to a gene. The germline V gene encodes CDR1 DFQATT and CDR2 SNEGSKA (reference sequence). CDR3: CSARSSGRAGEQFF. DNA for the CDR3: TGCAGTGCTAGATCCAGCGGGAGGGCCGGTGAGCAGTTCTTC.

The V gene is TRBV18, the J gene TRBJ1-2, with 8 nucleotides matching TRBD1. This CDR3 has 14 residues. V was pared by 2 bases and J by 7 bases, with 6 bases of the junction left unmatched. Germline CDR1 is KGHSH and CDR2 is LQKENI. CDR3 bases: TGTGCCAGCTCACCAGGAGCAGGGGGCATTGGCTACACCTTC. Its translation: CASSPGAGGIGYTF.

The genes are TRBV20-1 and TRBJ1-2; the D gene is possibly TRBD1 (6 bases). CDR1 is DFQATT and CDR2 is SNEGSKA in the germline V gene (reference sequence). V was cut by 6 bases and J by 4 bases, with 12 bases left in between. This CDR3 has 12 amino acids. CDR3 sequence: CSAPDRPYGYTF. CDR3 coding DNA: TGCAGTGCCCCTGACAGGCCCTATGGCTACACCTTC.

The chain recombines TRBV20-1 with TRBJ2-7; a possible D gene is TRBD1 (5 bases). Per germline, CDR1 DFQATT and CDR2 SNEGSKA (reference sequence). Trimming removed 3 bases at V and 7 bases at J, with 16 bases between. The CDR3 sequence is 13 residues long. The CDR3 sequence is CSASGHSNREQYF. CDR3 DNA: TGCAGTGCTAGTGGCCATTCAAACAGGGAGCAGTACTTC.

This chain joins TRBV20-1 and TRBJ2-7, with 8 bases aligning to TRBD1. The germline CDR1 and CDR2 sequences are DFQATT and SNEGSKA (reference sequence). The CDR3 is made up of 15 amino acids. The J segment lost 4 bases and the V segment lost 4 bases, leaving 12 bases of the junction unmatched. The CDR3 loop is CSAKPPDRAQYEQYF. Here the CDR3 DNA reads TGCAGTGCTAAACCCCCGGACAGGGCTCAGTACGAGCAGTACTTC.

The V gene is TRBV6-5, the J gene TRBJ1-5; a weak D match, TRBD1 (5 bases). The V end lost 3 bases, the J end lost 3 bases, and 9 bases lay between the germline ends. The CDR3 runs to 14 residues. Germline V gives CDR1 MNHEY, CDR2 SVGAGI. CDR3 loop: CASSYDSSNQPQHF. CDR3 nucleotides: TGTGCCAGCAGTTATGACAGCTCCAATCAGCCCCAGCATTTT.

With respect to this clonotype: A much larger clone lies a single base off, so this may be a read error. J is TRBJ2-1 and V is TRBV19; D assignment may be TRBD1 or TRBD2 (6 bases each). From germline, CDR1 is LNHDA and CDR2 SQIVND (reference sequence). The CDR3 runs to 12 residues. Trimming stripped 4 bases from V and 12 bases from J, with 13 bases between. The CDR3 DNA reads as TGTGCCAGTAGTACCAGGGGAGGTGGGCAGTTCTTC. As protein: CASSTRGGGQFF.